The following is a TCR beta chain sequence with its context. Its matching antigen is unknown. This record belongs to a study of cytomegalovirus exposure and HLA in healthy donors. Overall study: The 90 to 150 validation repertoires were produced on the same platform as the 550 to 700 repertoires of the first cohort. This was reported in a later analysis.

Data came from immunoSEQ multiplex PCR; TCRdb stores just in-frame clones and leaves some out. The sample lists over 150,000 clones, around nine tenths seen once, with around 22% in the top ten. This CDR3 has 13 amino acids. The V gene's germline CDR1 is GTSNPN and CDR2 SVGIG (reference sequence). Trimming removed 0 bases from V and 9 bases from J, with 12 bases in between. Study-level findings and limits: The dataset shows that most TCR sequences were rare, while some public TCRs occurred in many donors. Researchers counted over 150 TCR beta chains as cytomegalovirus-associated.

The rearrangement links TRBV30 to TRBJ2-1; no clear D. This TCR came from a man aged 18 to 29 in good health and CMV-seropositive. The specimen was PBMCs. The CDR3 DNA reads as TGTGCCTGGAGTGTTATAAGCTCAGGTGAGCAGTTCTTC. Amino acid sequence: CAWSVISSGEQFF.